This entry is about one T cell receptor beta chain. The antigen this receptor binds is unknown. No base-level quality is on record; no much larger clone is a single base apart. This record comes from a study of T cells in tuberculosis (dated by TCRdb to 2016 to 2019). With regard to the full study: To characterize T cells specific for the mycobacterial lipid antigen glucose monomycolate (GMM), the study used CD1B tetramers together with high-throughput TCR immunosequencing. In a South African clinical cohort, IGRA-negative adolescents, IGRA-positive adolescents with latent tuberculosis and adults with active tuberculosis were compared, with nine to eleven people in each group. Broader findings and caveats from the paper: Clinical samples were selected based on the availability of cryopreserved specimens, with adults included as active tuberculosis cases and adolescents included as controls. Smaller mean NN-distances to GMM-specific TCRs were observed in active tuberculosis TCR-alpha repertoires than in IGRA-negative controls, suggesting clonal expansion of GMM-specific TCRs. The smaller NN-distances were partly driven by shorter CDR3-alpha lengths in active tuberculosis patients, and the difference for TCR-beta did not reach statistical significance. Using GEM motif frequencies, a classifier achieved roughly 72% accuracy, whereas a classifier built on the diverse GMM-specific repertoire got to under 90% accuracy (AUROC around 0.88).

The immunoSEQ multiplex PCR assay was used to generate TCR libraries, with TCR-beta and/or TCR-alpha/delta assays applied to each sample. The amplified TCR libraries were sequenced using the Illumina high-throughput platform. The study's own analysis went as follows. Clustering and dimensionality reduction relied on pairwise TCRdist distances among GMM-specific receptors from T cells that were either sorted ex vivo or expanded in vitro. Each clinical repertoire was scored by mean NN-distance, the average TCRdist to the nearest 10% of tetramer-positive reference sequences. GEM TCR motif frequency was calculated as the fraction of unique TCRs that matched known GEM sequences in V/J usage and CDR3 length. Linear discriminant analysis with leave-one-out cross-validation, implemented in scikit-learn, was used to classify active tuberculosis. The clones in this table, taken by TCRdb from immuneACCESS, are in-frame only. Not every clone is retained; where verified, under half of the shortfall comes from an unresolved V gene, and the cause of the rest is unknown. D and trimming were read from the DNA, whereas the V and J calls and clone size are those reported in that table. The sample table holds approximately 30,000 clones, of which around 97% were seen once. Jointly, the top ten make up 6.2% of the sample.

CDR1 and CDR2, per the germline V gene, are SNHLY and FYNNEI. The CDR3 covers 11 residues, taking in both the cysteine and the phenylalanine. Only the CDR3 region is kept as DNA, spanning 33 bases read in frame from base 1. V loses 5 bases, J loses 5 bases, and the germline ends lie 6 bases apart. At study entry, a tuberculin skin test and the QuantiFERON-TB GOLD In-Tube IGRA were used to screen adolescents for latent tuberculosis infection. Immunosequencing was performed on unsorted cryopreserved PBMC, with 90,000 to 100,000 T cells per clinical donor covered on average. Eleven high schools in the Worcester region of the Western Cape, South Africa, served as enrollment sites for adolescents aged 12 to 18 years. Approximately 10 adolescents infected with M. tuberculosis and roughly 10 uninfected adolescents were chosen and matched for age and sex. For the adolescents, PBMC were isolated by density centrifugation from freshly drawn heparinized blood and then cryopreserved.

Sequences were obtained from PBMCs. The chain is made from TRBV2 and TRBJ2-5, with a weak D call of TRBD2 (5 bases match). This clonotype was sampled from a donor aged 5 to 30 with latent tuberculosis or without tuberculosis infection. CDR3 sequence: CASSRGETQYF. The nucleotide sequence is given as TGTGCCAGCAGTAGAGGGGAGACCCAGTACTTC.